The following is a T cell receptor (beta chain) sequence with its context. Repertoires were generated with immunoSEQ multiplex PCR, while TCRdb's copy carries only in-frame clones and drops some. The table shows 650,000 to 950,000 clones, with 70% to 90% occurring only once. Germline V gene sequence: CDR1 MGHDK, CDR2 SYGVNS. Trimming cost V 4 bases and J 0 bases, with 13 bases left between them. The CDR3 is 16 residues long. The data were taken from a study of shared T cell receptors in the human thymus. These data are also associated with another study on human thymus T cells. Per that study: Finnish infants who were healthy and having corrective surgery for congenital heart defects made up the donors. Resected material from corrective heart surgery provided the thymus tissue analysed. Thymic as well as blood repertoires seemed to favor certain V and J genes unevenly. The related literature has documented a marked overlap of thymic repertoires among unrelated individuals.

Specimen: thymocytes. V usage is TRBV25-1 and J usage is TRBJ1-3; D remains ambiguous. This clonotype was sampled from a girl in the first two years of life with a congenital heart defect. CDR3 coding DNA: TGTGCCAGCAGTGGAAGGAGCCAGCCCTCTGGAAACACCATATATTTT. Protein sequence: CASSGRSQPSGNTIYF. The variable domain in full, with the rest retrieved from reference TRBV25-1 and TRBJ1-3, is EADIYQTPRYLVIGTGKKITLECSQTMGHDKMYWYQQDPGMELHLIHYSYGVNSTEKGDLSSESTVSRIRTEHFPLTLESARPSHTSQYLCASSGRSQPSGNTIYFGEGSWLTVV.